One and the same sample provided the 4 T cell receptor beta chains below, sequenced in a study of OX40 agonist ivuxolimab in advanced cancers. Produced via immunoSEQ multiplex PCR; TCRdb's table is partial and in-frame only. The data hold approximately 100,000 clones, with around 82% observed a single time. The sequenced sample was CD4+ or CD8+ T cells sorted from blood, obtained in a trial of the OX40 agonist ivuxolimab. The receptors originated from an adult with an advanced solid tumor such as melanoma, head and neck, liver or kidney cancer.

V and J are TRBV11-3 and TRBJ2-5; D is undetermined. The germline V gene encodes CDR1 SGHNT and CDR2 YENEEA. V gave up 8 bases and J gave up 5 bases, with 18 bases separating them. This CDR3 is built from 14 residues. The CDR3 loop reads CASQPGPSEETQYF. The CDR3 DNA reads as TGTGCCAGCCAACCGGGCCCGTCGGAGGAGACCCAGTACTTC.

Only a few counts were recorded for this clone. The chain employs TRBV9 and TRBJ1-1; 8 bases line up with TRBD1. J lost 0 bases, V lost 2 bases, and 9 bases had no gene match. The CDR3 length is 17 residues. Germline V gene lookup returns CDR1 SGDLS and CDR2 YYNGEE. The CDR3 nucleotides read TGTGCCAGCAGCGTGAACCCCAACAGGGGGATGAACACTGAAGCTTTCTTT. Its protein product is CASSVNPNRGMNTEAFF.

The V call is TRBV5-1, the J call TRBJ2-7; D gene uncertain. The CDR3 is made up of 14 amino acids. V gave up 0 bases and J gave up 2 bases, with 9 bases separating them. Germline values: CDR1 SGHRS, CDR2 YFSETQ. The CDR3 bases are TGCGCCAGCAGCTTGGTAGGGAACCCCTACGAGCAGTACTTC. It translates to CASSLVGNPYEQYF.

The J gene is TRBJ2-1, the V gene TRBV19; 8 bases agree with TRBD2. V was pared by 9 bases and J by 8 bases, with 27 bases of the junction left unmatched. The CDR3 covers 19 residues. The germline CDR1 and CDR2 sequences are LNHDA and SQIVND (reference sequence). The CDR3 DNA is TGTGCCAGGAAACCCCCCCCCAGACTCCAGCGGGAGCGCCGGGATGAGCAGTTCTTC. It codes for CARKPPPRLQRERRDEQFF.